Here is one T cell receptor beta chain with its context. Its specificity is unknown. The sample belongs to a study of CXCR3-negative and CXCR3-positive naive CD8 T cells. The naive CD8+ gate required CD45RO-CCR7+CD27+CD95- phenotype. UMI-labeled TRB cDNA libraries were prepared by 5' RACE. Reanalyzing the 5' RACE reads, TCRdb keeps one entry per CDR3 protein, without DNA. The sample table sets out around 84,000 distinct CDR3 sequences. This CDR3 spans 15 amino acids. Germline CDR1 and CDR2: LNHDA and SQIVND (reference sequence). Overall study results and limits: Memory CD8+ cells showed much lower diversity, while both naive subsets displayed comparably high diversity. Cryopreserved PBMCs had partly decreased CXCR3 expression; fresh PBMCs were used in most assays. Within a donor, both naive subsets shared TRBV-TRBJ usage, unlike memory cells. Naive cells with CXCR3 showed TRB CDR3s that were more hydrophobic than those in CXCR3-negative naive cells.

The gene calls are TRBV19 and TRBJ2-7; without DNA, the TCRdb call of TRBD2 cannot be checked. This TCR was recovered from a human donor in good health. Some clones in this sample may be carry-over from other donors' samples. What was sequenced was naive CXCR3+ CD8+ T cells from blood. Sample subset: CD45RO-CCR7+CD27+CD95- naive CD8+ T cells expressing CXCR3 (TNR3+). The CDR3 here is CASSIGARGDYEQYF.